The clone carrying this T cell receptor (beta chain) was found a few times. What it binds is not known. Between the trimmed V and J ends, which lost 10 bases and 5 bases, there was a span of 14 bases. Germline V gene lookup returns CDR1 SGHAT and CDR2 FQNNGV. The length of the CDR3 is 13 residues. The repertoire was sequenced with immunoSEQ multiplex PCR; TCRdb's copy has only in-frame clones and lacks some. Of a few hundred thousand clones listed, less than 95% are singletons. This entry is derived from a study of cytomegalovirus exposure and HLA in healthy donors. Study as a whole: The roughly 130 validation repertoires used the same platform as the approximately 700 first-cohort repertoires (as reported by a later analysis). Overall study findings and caveats: First-cohort TCR clusters were later found to tend to co-occur in the 120 validation repertoires. Among TCR sequences, most were rare, though some public TCRs appeared in many donors. Specificity of a few CMV-associated chains for CMV antigens was verified in vitro.

Sequencing was performed on PBMCs. The genes are TRBV11-2 and TRBJ2-2; no reliable D call. The TCR comes from a woman aged 30 to 39 in good health and CMV-seronegative. The CDR3 DNA follows: TGTGCCACCGGCCAGATCGGTACCGGGGAGCTGTTTTTT. This encodes CATGQIGTGELFF.